The present T cell receptor (beta chain) was sequenced within a study of blood T cell repertoires in COVID-19. Original analysis: Amplification of reference gene primers was used by the study to estimate nucleated cell counts. Assay: immunoSEQ multiplex PCR; the TCRdb copy retains only in-frame clones and omits some. V, J and clone size are taken as reported in that table, and D and trimming were inferred from the DNA itself. Among roughly 290,000 clones listed, approximately 83% were seen once. CDR1 MNHEY and CDR2 SVGAGI come from the germline V gene. The CDR3 is 15 residues long. Trimming stripped 5 bases from V and 0 bases from J, with 11 bases between.

The TCR comes from a man aged 25 to 40 who had recovered from COVID-19. The rearrangement uses TRBV6-5 and TRBJ1-3, with D possibly being TRBD1 (5 bases). The sample consisted of PBMCs or T cells enriched from blood (not recorded which). The chain's CDR3 is CASSILGGSGNTIYF. CDR3 nucleotide sequence: TGTGCCAGCAGTATATTGGGGGGCTCTGGAAACACCATATATTTT.